This TCR beta chain was found in a study of blood T cell repertoires in COVID-19. Turning to the study itself: COVID-19 samples collected from the United States, Italy and Spain covered acute and convalescent phases.

Profiling relied on immunoSEQ multiplex PCR, and the TCRdb table lists in-frame clones only, not all of them. The sample includes about 270,000 clones, 65% to 90% of them seen just once. Per germline, CDR1 LGHNT and CDR2 FRNRAP. V was pared by 1 base and J by 1 base, with 11 bases between. This CDR3 has 16 residues. This clone was detected once. The sequence derives from a woman aged 45-65 years with acute COVID-19. V and J are TRBV12-5 and TRBJ2-1; D is undetermined. Sequenced: PBMCs or T cells enriched from blood (not recorded which). The CDR3 sequence: CASGLGQLRSYNEQFF. The CDR3 DNA sequence: TGTGCTAGTGGTTTGGGACAATTAAGGTCCTACAATGAGCAGTTCTTC.